What follows are 15 T cell receptor beta chains derived from one specimen sequenced in a study of spatial heterogeneity in lung cancer (dated by TCRdb to the late 2010s). The protocol used for the library was 5' RACE. Sequencing used a NextSeq 500. TCRdb's own reprocessing of the public reads used fastp at Q25 and MiXCR and kept productive beta chains. Each CDR3 protein appears once, grouped with its most common genes and DNA. The sample table shows 55,000 to 75,000 distinct CDR3 sequences, and over 7% are seen once. Approximately 2% of the sample is taken by the ten largest. The label giving this sample's time point can be read as: blood at routine non-recurrence follow-up after resection. This specimen was PBMCs, taken at follow-up. The receptors derive from a female donor with early-stage non-small cell lung cancer.

This clonotype appeared many times. The gene calls are TRBV5-1 and TRBJ2-5; TRBD2 might be the D (6 bases). The CDR3 loop spans 15 amino acids. Trimming removed 0 bases at V and 4 bases at J, with 13 bases between. Germline loops: CDR1 SGHRS, CDR2 YFSETQ. CDR3 residues: CASSLAVGGGETQYF. CDR3 bases: TGCGCCAGCAGCTTGGCCGTGGGAGGAGGAGAGACCCAGTACTTC.

This clonotype was detected a few times. In nucleotides, the CDR3 is TGTGCCAGCGCGGGAGAGGAGGAGACCCAGTACTTC. Amino acid sequence: CASAGEEETQYF. This sequence joins TRBV6-5 and TRBJ2-5, with 7 bases that match TRBD2. Germline-derived CDR1 and CDR2 are MNHEY and SVGAGI. Trimming cost V 8 bases and J 5 bases; bases outside gene matches: 5. This CDR3 region has 12 residues.

This clonotype was detected many times. The chain links TRBV3-1 to TRBJ2-7, with 11 bases aligning to TRBD2. Germline CDR1 reads LGHDT; CDR2 reads YNNKEL (reference sequence). Trimming removed 4 bases from V and 2 bases from J; junction bases left unmatched: 4. The CDR3 totals 15 residues. This CDR3 is CASSPLAGDPYEQYF. The DNA for the CDR3 is TGTGCCAGCAGCCCACTAGCGGGAGACCCCTACGAGCAGTACTTC.

The J gene is TRBJ2-7, the V gene TRBV4-1; D is unresolved. V lost 1 base and J lost 0, with 7 bases in between. Per the germline V gene, CDR1 is MGHRA and CDR2 is YSYEKL. The CDR3 has 14 residues. In nucleotides, the CDR3 is TGCGCCAGCAGCCAAGGTGTCACCTCCTACGAGCAGTACTTC. Amino acid sequence: CASSQGVTSYEQYF.

This clonotype was observed many times. The chain joins TRBV28 to TRBJ2-1, with no clear D. This CDR3 spans 13 amino acids. V dropped 3 bases and J dropped 6 bases, with 9 bases sitting between them. Germline assignment: CDR1 MDHEN and CDR2 SYDVKM. CDR3 amino acids: CASSFSPGNEQFF. The CDR3 DNA follows: TGTGCCAGCAGTTTCTCCCCGGGCAATGAGCAGTTCTTC.

The table lists this clonotype with a few counts. This rearrangement joins TRBV28 to TRBJ1-5, with 9 positions matching TRBD1. Germline V gene sequence: CDR1 MDHEN, CDR2 SYDVKM. This CDR3 comprises 14 residues. Trimming cost V 7 bases and J 6 bases; bases outside gene matches: 7. In nucleotides, the CDR3 is TGTGCCAGCAACCAGGACAGGGGCCTTCAGCCCCAGCATTTT. Translating it yields CASNQDRGLQPQHF.

This clonotype was found a few times. The J gene is TRBJ2-6, the V gene TRBV28; D ambiguous. This CDR3 spans 15 amino acids. Germline CDR1 and CDR2: MDHEN and SYDVKM. V lost 5 bases, J lost 1 base, and 9 bases lay in between. This CDR3 reads CASSPAASGANVLTF. The CDR3 nucleotides read TGTGCCAGCAGTCCCGCGGCGTCTGGGGCCAACGTCCTGACTTTC. Filled out from reference TRBV28 and TRBJ2-6, the complete variable domain reads DVKVTQSSRYLVKRTGEKVFLECVQDMDHENMFWYRQDPGLGLRLIYFSYDVKMKEKGDIPEGYSVSREKKERFSLILESASTNQTSMYLCASSPAASGANVLTFGAGSRLTVL.

This clonotype was picked up many times. This rearrangement joins TRBV10-3 to TRBJ1-5, with D possibly matching TRBD1 (6 bases). Germline values: CDR1 ENHRY, CDR2 SYGVKD. Deletions cut 8 bases from V and 3 bases from J, with 14 bases between. The CDR3 sequence is 14 residues long. The CDR3 sequence is CAIAQGGDNQPQHF. DNA of the CDR3: TGTGCCATCGCTCAAGGGGGGGACAATCAGCCCCAGCATTTT.

This clonotype was detected only a few times. This chain connects TRBV6-1 to TRBJ2-7; D is perhaps TRBD1 or TRBD2 (5 bases each). The CDR3 consists of 14 residues. With 6 bases removed from V and 1 base from J, the gap between germline ends came to 13 bases. The germline CDR1 and CDR2 sequences are MNHNS and SASEGT. CDR3 sequence reads: CASRTGTTSYEQYF. The CDR3 bases are TGTGCCAGCAGAACCGGGACCACATCCTACGAGCAGTACTTC.

This clonotype was counted at least ten times. The chain carries TRBV6-2 or TRBV6-3 and TRBJ2-5; tentatively, D is TRBD1 (5 bases). Germline V gives CDR1 MNHEY, CDR2 SVGEGT. CDR3 length: 13 residues. The V and J ends lost 2 bases and 4 bases respectively, with 8 bases between them. The CDR3 reads CASSYRTLETQYF. In DNA form, the CDR3 reads TGTGCCAGCAGTTACCGGACATTAGAGACCCAGTACTTC.

As concerns this clonotype: The germline gene is not matched at one end of the junction; a read error may be the cause. The chain has TRBV7-8 and TRBJ2-7; D not certain. This CDR3 is 14 amino acids long. Germline V gene data show CDR1 as SGHVS and CDR2 as FQNEAQ. CDR3 protein: CASTLRPGPYEQYF. DNA for the CDR3: TGTGCCAGCACCTTACGGCCAGGCCCCTACGAGCAGTACTTC.

The V call is TRBV10-2, the J call TRBJ2-7; the D gene is possibly TRBD2 (6 bases). CDR3 length: 14 residues. The V end lost 0 bases, the J end lost 2 bases, and 8 bases lay between the germline ends. CDR1 and CDR2 (germline): WSHSY, SAAADI. CDR3 amino acids: CASSESVAAYEQYF. CDR3 in DNA: TGCGCCAGCAGTGAGTCGGTAGCGGCCTACGAGCAGTACTTC.

This clonotype was counted at least ten times. The J gene is TRBJ2-7, the V gene TRBV30; the D is unclear. This CDR3 spans 14 amino acids. Trimming took 2 bases from V and 0 from J, leaving 11 bases between them. The germline gives CDR1 GTSNPN, CDR2 SVGIG (reference sequence). CDR3 amino acids: CAWSKRQVSYEQYF. The CDR3 DNA follows: TGTGCCTGGAGTAAGAGACAAGTCTCCTACGAGCAGTACTTC.

This clonotype appeared a few times. V is TRBV9 and J is TRBJ2-2; no reliable D call. V lost 0 bases to trimming and J lost 0 bases, with 9 bases between them. Germline V gene data show CDR1 as SGDLS and CDR2 as YYNGEE. The CDR3 has 16 amino acids. The CDR3 here is CASSVASAANTGELFF. Here the CDR3 DNA reads TGTGCCAGCAGCGTAGCCAGCGCGGCGAACACCGGGGAGCTGTTTTTT.

This chain connects TRBV29-1 to TRBJ2-3; the D is unclear. Germline-derived CDR1 and CDR2 are SQVTM and ANQGSEA. The CDR3 is 12 amino acids. V gave up 4 bases and J gave up 2 bases, with 7 bases separating them. CDR3 sequence: CSVGEFTDTQYF. The CDR3 bases are TGCAGCGTTGGCGAGTTCACAGATACGCAGTATTTT.